The present T cell receptor (beta chain) was sequenced within a study of cytomegalovirus exposure and HLA in healthy donors (dated 2017 in TCRdb). About the full investigation: In an earlier analysis of several hundred of the donors, approximately 260 Gb of sequence data and approximately 100 million unique TCR beta sequences from some 170 million T cells were reported. A later analysis re-examined previously published TCR beta repertoires from about 670 donors and added high-resolution HLA genotyping to investigate patterns of TCR occurrence. The study combined high-throughput TCR immunosequencing, statistical association of individual TCRs with disease status, and machine learning to predict cytomegalovirus infection status. Every discovery cohort repertoire had been produced on one sequencing platform. In a later genetic analysis, genome-wide SNP genotypes for about three fifths of the roughly 670 donors were used, and that subset was treated as a discovery cohort. Typing coverage differed by locus: A, B, C, DRB1 and DQB1 were typed in roughly 620-640 donors, DQA1 in 500 to 550, DPA1 in 600 to 610, and DPB1 in 400 to 490. HLA typing covered class I and class II loci at four-digit resolution. Rather than drawing on any new phenotypic data, the later analysis identified candidate immune exposures from TCR beta sequences and the way those sequences occurred across donors. Four or five DR-DQ haplotypes were handled as single units for association and clustering, since linkage in the cohort was strong. Besides the first cohort of 550 to 750 subjects, a separate validation cohort made up of 120 or so different subjects was used. The study aimed to test whether signatures of past pathogen exposure could be identified by cataloging public T cell receptors. Donor age, sex, ethnicity and CMV serostatus were compiled together with the repertoire data. Approximately 310 gigabases of sequencing data and 78 million or so unique TCR sequences were included in an early release covering about 620 HLA-typed donors. The genetic ancestry cluster associated with self-reported Caucasian donors included approximately 85% of the 350 to 500 genotyped donors. The T cell repertoires of roughly 660 subjects were profiled by immunosequencing and related to cytomegalovirus serostatus. In an earlier analysis of 500 to 650 of the donors, high-throughput TCR beta sequencing was used to judge whether each TCR beta V gene segment behaved as functional or pseudogenic. Among about 400 genotyped donors of the cohort, an average of approximately 240,000 unique TCR beta nucleotide sequences was sequenced per donor, of which roughly 17% were non-productive. The research as a whole found: The sequencing pipeline was judged likely to have produced a cluster of highly shared sequence variants as a technical artifact. A total of about 180 TCR beta chains were listed by the study as associated with cytomegalovirus. Compared with the roughly 720-donor mean, donors in an Asian-associated ancestry cluster had fewer N-insertions in productive TCRs, according to a later genetic analysis. Because HLA typing was unavailable for some donors at each locus, only the typed subset was used in association tests. Across donors, most TCR sequences were observed very rarely, whereas some public TCRs were present in many individuals. At a false discovery rate of 0.05, a later analysis linked under 20,000 TCR beta sequences to specific HLA alleles. Roughly uniform sequencing depth across donors was assumed in presence/absence analyses, although this assumption may not hold. In vitro tests confirmed that a few of the cytomegalovirus-associated TCR beta chains recognize cytomegalovirus antigens. Because the 87-base-pair reads could not distinguish some IMGT-functional V segments, including TRBV6-2 and TRBV6-3, those segments were excluded. Assigning TCR associations to individual alleles was difficult when HLA alleles, especially DR and DQ, strongly co-occurred. V-gene and J-gene trimming of TCR beta chains was associated with a missense DCLRE1C variant in a later genetic analysis, and the association was replicated in an independent cohort. The classifier was reported to diagnose cytomegalovirus status with high specificity and sensitivity in both the original cohort and the validation cohort. Most CMV-associated TCR beta chains appeared to be HLA-restricted in a later analysis, and the HLA associations seemed to be driven largely by CMV exposure. Over 15 rarely observed V segments, including chromosome 9 orphons, were excluded from the earlier analysis of almost 600 of the donors because counts were too low. An earlier analysis of 587 of the donors showed that most TCR beta V segments appeared in productive rearrangements either about 87% or about 30% of the time, which broadly matched IMGT annotations. In a later analysis, HLA-associated TCR beta chains were found to be more clonally expanded and to have lower generation probabilities than equally common non-associated chains. In this cohort, only TCR beta chains were sequenced, and detectable features were limited by the absence of alpha or paired-chain data. A later analysis found that TCR association rates varied across HLA loci, with DRB1 alleles showing the most associated TCRs and HLA-C alleles the fewest. Several of the top co-occurrence clusters appeared to be linked to parvovirus B19, influenza, CMV and Epstein-Barr virus, according to a later analysis. The authors suggested that the approach could potentially be generalized to other disease states and immunological phenotypes. The only immune exposure information available for the cohort was CMV serostatus. Linkage disequilibrium might explain the correlated functional status among segregating V segments, but an unknown experimental factor could not be ruled out. A further reported finding was that TCR beta sequences accurately predicted the HLA-A and HLA-B alleles for most subjects in the first cohort.

Notes on this clone: Its antigen target is currently unknown. Base qualities were left out, and no much larger clone turns up one base away.

The cohort was made up of 666 healthy bone marrow donors. Cohort members were all nominally healthy when sampled, although unrecorded immune exposures were likely present. The donor was CMV seropositive and was included in the group of 250 to 350 seropositive cohort members. Each donor provided a peripheral blood sample, and peripheral blood mononuclear cells were used for TCR beta sequencing. The Qiagen DNeasy Blood Extraction Kit was used to extract genomic DNA from the blood cell samples. For CDR1 and CDR2, the germline V gene lists SGHTA and FQGTGA. Taken from cysteine to phenylalanine, the CDR3 has 13 residues. Only CDR3 DNA is held: 39 bases, read in frame from base 1. V is pared back by 5 bases and J by 10 bases, with 14 bases lying between the germline termini. The library relied on the immunoSEQ multiplex PCR assay. A mixture of 60 forward primers for TCR Vbeta segments and 13 reverse primers for TCR Jbeta segments was used in the multiplex PCR. The CDR3 region of rearranged TCR beta genes was amplified from genomic DNA by a multiplex PCR assay. The Illumina HiSeq System was used to sequence the amplified TCR beta libraries as 87-base-pair reads. The published analysis was carried out like this. Across the 666 repertoires, a later analysis counted approximately 75 million unique TCR beta chains, 9.5 million to 13 million of which were shared by at least two donors. Raw reads were error-corrected and collapsed into unique sequences by a nearest-neighbor algorithm in which closely related sequences were merged to remove PCR and sequencing errors. CDR3 sequences were aligned to IMGT reference sequences to assign V, D and J gene segments. For a sequence to be retained, a match of at least six nucleotides was required to both a V gene segment and a J gene segment. A rearrangement counted as productive if the CDR3 had no stop codons and remained in frame with V and J, and every other rearrangement counted as non-productive. CDR3 was defined by IMGT convention, running from the second conserved V-encoded cysteine to the conserved J-encoded phenylalanine. The earlier analysis of 587 of the donors excluded sequences that lacked an unambiguous match to a single V gene segment. An earlier analysis of 550 to 650 of the donors classified V segments as functional when productive rearrangements were above 56.7% and as segregating when the standard deviation between donors was above 5%. To diagnose cytomegalovirus status from the catalog of TCR beta chain sequences, a statistical classification framework was built. In a later analysis, TCR nucleotide sequences were compared against IMGT/GENE-DB human TR gene sequences so that V and J genes could be assigned. The TCRdist pipeline was used in a later analysis to assign CDR3 sequences and most-parsimonious VDJ recombination scenarios. In a later analysis, each TCR beta chain was defined by its CDR3 amino acid sequence together with its V-gene family, and reads without a unique V-gene family were excluded. In a later analysis, 500 to 700 highly shared, low-generation-probability nucleotide sequences were removed to address suspected cross-contamination and a sequencing artifact. For each public chain, a later analysis derived a clonal expansion index from normalized ranks of inferred template counts within each repertoire. A later analysis computed generation probabilities with a VDJ recombination model fitted to out-of-frame rearrangements, and checked the results against IGoR. In a later analysis, hypergeometric tests were used to score TCR-TCR, TCR-HLA and TCR-CMV co-occurrence, with a repertoire-size bias correction applied to TCR pairs. False discovery rates were estimated in a later analysis by permuting HLA or CMV assignments 20 times. In a later analysis, co-occurring TCRs were grouped using DBSCAN, and TCRdist sequence similarity was added for clustering within HLA-allele-positive subsets. Repertoires with fewer than 30,000 or more than 120,000 public chains were left out of co-occurrence clustering, as were five repertoires with anomalous nucleotide sharing. TCRdb took over this immuneACCESS table, retaining in-frame rearrangements with V and J assigned. Such tables are incomplete; in checked studies, under half of the missing clones stem from an unresolved V gene, and the remainder is unexplained. V, J and clone size derive from that table, while D and trimming were established from the DNA sequence. This sample lists 170,000 or so clones; 80% were detected once. The top ten clonotypes cover 6.5% to 8.5% of the sample.

The sequencing sample was made of PBMCs. This receptor was taken from a man in his thirties or forties in good health and CMV-seropositive. The V gene is TRBV7-3 and the J gene is TRBJ1-4, with TRBD1 as a weak D call on 6 bases. CDR3 protein: CASSEGQSGKLFF. The DNA sequence reads TGTGCCAGCAGCGAGGGACAATCAGGAAAACTGTTTTTT.